Listed here is a single TCR beta chain. Produced via immunoSEQ multiplex PCR; TCRdb's table is partial and in-frame only. The sample has about 170,000 clones, 92% seen once. This sample is drawn from a study of blood T cell repertoires in COVID-19. V dropped 0 bases and J dropped 2; count of bases not matched to a gene: 6. CDR1 SNHLY and CDR2 FYNNEI come from the germline V gene. This CDR3 is 17 amino acids long. Sequences were obtained from peripheral blood. This TCR was sampled from a man younger than 40 with COVID-19, enrolled during active disease. The chain links TRBV2 to TRBJ1-5, with 8 bases aligning to TRBD1. The CDR3 loop reads CASSEARQGPGNQPQHF. The CDR3 region has the DNA TGTGCCAGCAGTGAAGCTAGACAGGGGCCTGGCAATCAGCCCCAGCATTTT.